This T cell receptor beta chain was documented in a study of blood T cells in healthy people across ages. Study details: Template switching captured about one barcoded beta molecule per two T cells.

The CDR3 has 14 residues. Germline V gives CDR1 SGHRS, CDR2 YFSETQ. Trimming removed 3 bases at V and 4 bases at J, with 12 bases between. The study's findings and limits: Fewer expanded clones and more diversity marked long-lived versus aged donors. With age, beta diversity per million T cells declined roughly linearly, significantly by over 35.

This clonotype was seen a handful of times. The target antigen is unknown. A second PCR of 7 to 11 cycles used a sample-barcoded 5' primer and a J-beta primer mix. Each cDNA molecule received a tag from a template-switch adaptor that had 12 random nucleotides. TCRdb analysed the 5' RACE reads with MiXCR anew, one entry per CDR3 protein. The repertoire has around 600,000 distinct CDR3 sequences, around 48% of them found once; the top ten carry approximately 25%. This chain uses TRBV5-1 with TRBJ2-3; no definite D call. Sequences were obtained from blood. This clonotype was sampled from a man older than 75 in good health. Here the CDR3 reads CASSSARTSDTQYF. As DNA, the CDR3 is TGCGCCAGCAGCTCAGCTCGGACCTCAGATACGCAGTATTTT.